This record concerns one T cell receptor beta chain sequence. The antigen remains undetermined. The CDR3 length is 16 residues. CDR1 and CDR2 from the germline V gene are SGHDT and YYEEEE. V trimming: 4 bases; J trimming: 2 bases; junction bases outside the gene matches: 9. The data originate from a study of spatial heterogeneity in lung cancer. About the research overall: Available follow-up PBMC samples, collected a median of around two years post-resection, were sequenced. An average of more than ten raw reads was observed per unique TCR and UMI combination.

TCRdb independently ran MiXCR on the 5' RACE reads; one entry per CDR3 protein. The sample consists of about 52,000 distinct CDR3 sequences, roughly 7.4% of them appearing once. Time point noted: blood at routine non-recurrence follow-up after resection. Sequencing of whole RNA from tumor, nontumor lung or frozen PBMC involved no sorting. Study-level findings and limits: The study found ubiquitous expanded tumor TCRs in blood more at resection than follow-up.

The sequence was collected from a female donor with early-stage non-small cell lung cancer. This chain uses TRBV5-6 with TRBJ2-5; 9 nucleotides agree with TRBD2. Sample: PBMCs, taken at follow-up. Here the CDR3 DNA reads TGTGCCAGCAGCCCCTTCCGGGCGGGGGGGCAAGAGACCCAGTACTTC. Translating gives CASSPFRAGGQETQYF. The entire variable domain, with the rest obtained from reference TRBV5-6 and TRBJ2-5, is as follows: DAGVTQSPTHLIKTRGQQVTLRCSPKSGHDTVSWYQQALGQGPQFIFQYYEEEERQRGNFPDRFSGHQFPNYSSELNVNALLLGDSALYLCASSPFRAGGQETQYFGPGTRLLVL.